These T cell receptor beta chains were read from a single sample in a study of radiotherapy plus CTLA-4 blockade in lung cancer. TCRdb's copy holds only in-frame clones and misses some; the assay was immunoSEQ multiplex PCR. Found here are fewer than 50,000 clones, roughly 85% of them singletons; the top ten hold about 20%. The sample was peripheral blood, taken from a patient treated with radiotherapy plus ipilimumab. The receptors were gathered from a human donor with non-small cell lung cancer whose response to radiotherapy plus ipilimumab could not be evaluated. The CDR3 runs from the conserved cysteine through the conserved F or W. Each record gives: D gene, J gene, V gene, clone size, CDR3 protein, CDR3 DNA. A D gene is named only where the DNA matches it firmly. Rows give clone size only sometimes, using once, few, many, or a class for an expanded clone.

-	TRBJ2-7	TRBV7-9	-	CASSLESGYEQYF	TGTGCCAGCAGCCTAGAGTCCGGCTACGAGCAGTACTTC
-	TRBJ1-4	TRBV20-1	-	CSARSARGIFF	TGCAGTGCTAGATCCGCCAGGGGTATATTTTTT
-	TRBJ1-6	TRBV28	-	CASSQWSSDNSPLHF	TGTGCCAGCAGCCAGTGGAGCAGCGATAATTCACCCCTCCACTTT
-	TRBJ1-1	TRBV18	once	CASSPPQSRAFF	TGTGCCAGCTCACCACCTCAGTCCCGAGCTTTCTTT
-	TRBJ2-7	TRBV4-2	-	CASSPWGQSSYEQYF	TGTGCCAGCAGCCCCTGGGGGCAGAGCTCCTACGAGCAGTACTTC
-	TRBJ2-7	TRBV6-5	once	CASSSRGYEQYF	TGTGCCAGCAGTTCCCGGGGCTACGAGCAGTACTTC
-	TRBJ1-2	TRBV4-2	once	CASSQVTVAGDYGYTF	TGTGCCAGCAGCCAAGTTACCGTGGCAGGGGACTATGGCTACACCTTC
-	TRBJ2-3	TRBV15	-	CATSRDRGDTQYF	TGTGCCACCAGCAGAGATCGGGGGGATACGCAGTATTTT
-	TRBJ1-5	TRBV18	-	CASSPPVGGSQPQHF	TGTGCCAGCTCACCACCGGTAGGCGGGAGTCAGCCCCAGCATTTT
-	TRBJ1-1	TRBV7-9	once	CASSLEGGNTEAFF	TGTGCCAGCAGCTTAGAGGGAGGGAACACTGAAGCTTTCTTT
TRBD1	TRBJ1-2	TRBV7-2	-	CASSFPPGQGGGYTF	TGTGCCAGCAGCTTCCCGCCGGGACAGGGTGGAGGCTACACCTTC
-	TRBJ2-7	TRBV14	-	CASSQLKTPTTLYEQYF	TGTGCCAGCAGCCAATTAAAGACTCCGACGACTTTATACGAGCAGTACTTC
TRBD1	TRBJ2-5	TRBV9	-	CASSPGTGVTSETQYF	TGTGCCAGCAGCCCCGGGACAGGGGTGACAAGCGAGACCCAGTACTTC
TRBD1	TRBJ1-2	TRBV28	-	CASSPGQPLYGYTF	TGTGCCAGTTCTCCGGGACAGCCTCTCTATGGCTACACCTTC
TRBD2	TRBJ2-1	TRBV2	-	CASLLSLRLAGGPVSVQFF	TGTGCCAGCCTCCTCTCCTTACGACTAGCGGGGGGGCCAGTATCGGTGCAGTTCTTC
-	TRBJ1-1	TRBV19	-	CASSIFRGGNTEAFF	TGTGCCAGTAGTATATTTAGGGGCGGGAACACTGAAGCTTTCTTT
TRBD2	TRBJ2-2	TRBV11-2	-	CASSPLITYGGAGTGELFF	TGTGCCAGCAGCCCCCTTATTACGTACGGGGGGGCCGGAACCGGGGAGCTGTTTTTT
-	TRBJ1-1	TRBV7-9	-	CASSLVGPSGDTEAFF	TGTGCCAGCAGCTTAGTGGGCCCCTCAGGGGACACTGAAGCTTTCTTT
-	TRBJ2-1	TRBV6-1	once	CATKPGHNYNEQLF	TGTGCCACCAAACCGGGACACAACTACAATGAGCAGCTCTTC
-	TRBJ2-1	TRBV29-1	-	CSVESPSSYNEQFF	TGCAGCGTTGAGAGTCCAAGCTCCTACAATGAGCAGTTCTTC
-	TRBJ2-1	TRBV13	-	CASSLGRLRYNEQFF	TGTGCCAGCAGCTTAGGCCGGTTACGTTACAATGAGCAGTTCTTC
-	TRBJ2-3	TRBV19	-	CASSIRPGPDTQYF	TGTGCCAGTAGTATAAGGCCAGGGCCAGATACGCAGTATTTT
-	TRBJ2-1	TRBV7-2	-	CASSQAESSYNEQFF	TGTGCCAGCAGCCAAGCGGAGAGCTCCTACAATGAGCAGTTCTTC
-	TRBJ2-6	TRBV5-1	-	CASSLVSGDSGANVLTF	TGCGCCAGCAGCTTGGTGTCAGGGGACTCTGGGGCCAACGTCCTGACTTTC
TRBD1	TRBJ1-1	TRBV2	-	CASSPQGARTEAFF	TGTGCCAGCAGCCCACAGGGGGCGCGTACTGAAGCTTTCTTT
-	TRBJ1-2	TRBV28	-	CASSLPDRSYGYTF	TGTGCCAGCAGTCTACCAGACAGGAGCTATGGCTACACCTTC
-	TRBJ2-2	TRBV10-3	-	CAIRRGDGNTGELFF	TGTGCCATCAGAAGGGGTGACGGCAACACCGGGGAGCTGTTTTTT
TRBD2	TRBJ2-1	TRBV28	-	CASSLASGPYNEQFF	TGTGCCAGCAGTTTGGCTAGCGGGCCCTACAATGAGCAGTTCTTC
TRBD1	TRBJ1-1	TRBV20-1	-	CSARLDRGKVF	TGCAGTGCTAGGTTGGACAGGGGTAAAGTCTTT
TRBD1	TRBJ1-2	TRBV6-1	-	CASSERRGQSVWFNYGYTF	TGTGCCAGCAGTGAACGGAGGGGGCAGAGTGTGTGGTTTAACTATGGCTACACCTTC
-	TRBJ1-3	TRBV2	-	CASRQGLGHTIYF	TGTGCCAGCAGGCAGGGACTCGGCCACACCATATACTTT
-	TRBJ2-7	TRBV2	-	CASRTRTDTALEQYF	TGTGCCAGCAGGACCAGGACAGATACCGCTTTGGAGCAGTACTTC
-	TRBJ2-3	TRBV7-9	-	CASSWDFPTDTQYF	TGTGCCAGCTCGTGGGACTTTCCCACAGATACGCAGTATTTT
-	TRBJ2-5	TRBV11-3	-	CASSVNVQETQYF	TGTGCCAGCAGCGTTAATGTTCAAGAGACCCAGTACTTC
-	TRBJ2-5	TRBV28	few	CASSLSGGLGETQYF	TGTGCCAGCAGTTTGTCCGGGGGGCTCGGGGAGACCCAGTACTTC
TRBD2	TRBJ2-3	TRBV5-4	-	CASSSSGGADTQYF	TGTGCCAGCAGCTCTAGCGGGGGGGCAGATACGCAGTATTTT
TRBD1	TRBJ1-2	TRBV6-5	-	CASSYSGQGYGYTF	TGTGCCAGCAGTTACTCGGGACAGGGCTATGGCTACACCTTC
-	TRBJ1-3	TRBV9	-	CASSATGQNRNTIYF	TGTGCCAGCAGCGCCACGGGACAAAATCGAAACACCATATATTTT
-	TRBJ1-1	TRBV10-1	-	CASSESGRTEAFF	TGCGCCAGCAGTGAGTCGGGGAGGACTGAAGCTTTCTTT
TRBD2	TRBJ2-4	TRBV7-9	-	CASSSLAGGNIQYF	TGTGCCAGCAGCTCCTTAGCGGGAGGGAACATTCAGTACTTC
TRBD2	TRBJ2-3	TRBV28	-	CASSAGGTDTQYF	TGTGCCAGCAGTGCGGGGGGCACAGATACGCAGTATTTT
-	TRBJ1-5	TRBV28	-	CASGDGVGPQHF	TGTGCCAGCGGCGACGGGGTAGGGCCCCAGCATTTT
TRBD1	TRBJ2-7	TRBV28	-	CASSPRDRSEQYF	TGTGCCAGCTCGCCTCGGGACAGAAGCGAGCAGTACTTC
-	TRBJ2-1	TRBV19	-	CASSPTLGSTSSDEQFF	TGTGCCAGTAGTCCTACGCTGGGTTCCACGTCAAGCGATGAGCAGTTCTTC
TRBD1	TRBJ2-3	TRBV5-1	-	CASSFAGGDADTQYF	TGCGCCAGCAGCTTTGCAGGGGGCGACGCAGATACGCAGTATTTT
TRBD2	TRBJ2-3	TRBV5-4	once	CASSLAGVGDTQYF	TGTGCCAGCAGCCTAGCGGGAGTTGGAGATACGCAGTATTTT
-	TRBJ2-7	TRBV14	-	CASSQVAEQYF	TGTGCCAGCAGCCAAGTAGCCGAGCAGTACTTC
-	TRBJ2-7	TRBV19	medium-sized	CASSIRGTPRSYEQYF	TGTGCCAGTAGTATTCGGGGGACTCCGAGATCTTACGAGCAGTACTTC
TRBD1	TRBJ2-7	TRBV14	-	CASSQLRPRDRANEQYF	TGTGCCAGCAGCCAACTTCGTCCTCGGGACAGGGCCAACGAGCAGTACTTC